The source of this T cell receptor beta chain is a study of blood T cell repertoires in COVID-19. The wider study: Both acute and convalescent COVID-19 samples were obtained from the United States, Italy and Spain. T cells, B-cell-depleted T cells, or PBMCs supplied cDNA or gDNA.

V was pared by 0 bases and J by 5 bases, with 11 bases of the junction left unmatched. The CDR3 is made up of 20 amino acids. Germline V CDR1 and CDR2: MGHRA, YSYEKL. Methods used by the authors: The authors estimated nucleated cell counts from reference gene primer amplification. Sequenced by immunoSEQ multiplex PCR; TCRdb stores in-frame clones only, minus some. That table furnishes V, J and clone size, whereas the DNA furnished D and trimming. The data show some 340,000 clones, approximately 82% seen once. This TCR derives from a man younger than 40 with active or convalescent COVID-19. This sequence joins TRBV4-1 and TRBJ2-1; the match to TRBD2 covers 15 bases. What was sequenced was peripheral blood. CDR3 loop: CASSQDRGTSGRLWDNEQFF. DNA of the CDR3: TGCGCCAGCAGCCAAGATCGGGGGACTAGCGGGAGGTTGTGGGACAATGAGCAGTTCTTC.